The 8 T cell receptor beta chains in this list originate from one sample, sequenced in a study of control samples from healthy donors and cancer patients. Profiled with immunoSEQ multiplex PCR; TCRdb holds only in-frame clones, not every one. This sample has about 130,000 clones; roughly 91% occur once, and the top ten carry 1.7%. The sequencing input was PBMCs. The receptors stem from a man aged 50 or older with head and neck cancer.

The rearrangement joins TRBV12-5 to TRBJ2-7; tentative D call: TRBD1 (6 bases). Germline-derived CDR1 and CDR2 are LGHNT and FRNRAP. Deletions cut 7 bases from V and 3 bases from J, with 13 bases between. This CDR3 spans 13 amino acids. CDR3 bases: TGTGCTAGTGCTCCAGGGGAAAACTACGAGCAGTACTTC. The encoded protein is CASAPGENYEQYF.

This clone was picked up a small number of times. This chain connects TRBV10-3 to TRBJ2-1, with a tentative D call TRBD2 (5 bases). The germline CDR1 and CDR2 sequences are ENHRY and SYGVKD. This CDR3 is built from 13 residues. Trimming removed 8 bases from V and 5 bases from J, with 13 bases in between. The DNA of the CDR3 is TGTGCCATCGGGGAGACCCTTGACAATGAGCAGTTCTTC. This gives the protein CAIGETLDNEQFF.

The rearrangement joins TRBV6-5 to TRBJ2-6; D ambiguous. V was cut by 4 bases and J by 1 base, with 2 bases left in between. Germline-derived CDR1 and CDR2 are MNHEY and SVGAGI. This CDR3 contains 13 residues. The CDR3 DNA reads TGTGCCAGCAGTTCATCTGGGGCCAACGTCCTGACTTTC. Translating it yields CASSSSGANVLTF.

The rearrangement uses TRBV5-8 and TRBJ2-7; D perhaps matches TRBD1 (5 bases). Germline values: CDR1 SGHTS, CDR2 YDEGEE. The CDR3 length is 14 residues. Trimming left V 6 bases short and J 2 bases short, with 15 bases between. This CDR3 reads CASTAVTVTYEQYF. The CDR3 DNA reads TGTGCCAGCACCGCGGTGACAGTTACCTACGAGCAGTACTTC.

The chain uses TRBV5-1 and TRBJ2-5; tentative D call: TRBD1 (6 bases). The germline CDR1 and CDR2 sequences are SGHRS and YFSETQ. Trimming took 4 bases from V and 0 from J, leaving 10 bases between them. This CDR3 has 14 amino acids. The CDR3 DNA sequence: TGCGCCAGCAGCACGACAGGTTACCAAGAGACCCAGTACTTC. This encodes CASSTTGYQETQYF.

J is TRBJ2-7 and V is TRBV11-2, with TRBD1 as a possible D gene (6 bases). Germline values: CDR1 SGHAT, CDR2 FQNNGV. The CDR3 spans 14 residues. V was cut by 3 bases and J by 4 bases, with 13 bases left in between. The CDR3: CASSLSGGVYEQYF. The CDR3 DNA reads as TGTGCCAGCAGCTTGAGTGGGGGCGTGTACGAGCAGTACTTC.

The rearrangement uses TRBV5-5 and TRBJ2-3, with D possibly TRBD2 on 5 matching bases. Trimming stripped 6 bases from V and 3 bases from J, with 20 bases between. The V gene's germline CDR1 is SGHKS and CDR2 YYEKEE (reference sequence). This CDR3 spans 16 amino acids. CDR3: CASTSRALSGTDTQYF. DNA of the CDR3: TGTGCCAGCACCTCCCGAGCCCTATCGGGGACAGATACGCAGTATTTT.

This clone came up once. The rearrangement links TRBV5-1 to TRBJ1-1; tentatively, D is TRBD1 (6 bases). The V gene lost 0 bases and the J gene lost 8 bases, with 11 bases spanning the gap. This CDR3 region has 13 residues. Germline lookup yields CDR1 SGHRS and CDR2 YFSETQ. The DNA of the CDR3 is TGCGCCAGCAGCTTGGTCGGGGGCCGAGAAGCTTTCTTT. Its protein product is CASSLVGGREAFF.